The following is a TCR beta chain sequence with its context. CDR1 is SQVTM and CDR2 is ANQGSEA in the germline V gene. V gave up 7 bases and J gave up 3 bases; unmatched junction bases: 1. The CDR3 is made up of 12 amino acids. The data derive from a study of blood T cell repertoires in COVID-19. Turning to the study itself: Samples of COVID-19 (acute and convalescent) were obtained from the United States, Italy and Spain. Sample material is recorded as cDNA or gDNA derived from T cells, B-cell-depleted T cells, or PBMCs.

As originally analysed: The assay estimated nucleated cells by amplifying reference gene primers. The method was immunoSEQ multiplex PCR; TCRdb's version includes in-frame clones alone and lacks a portion of them. Clonal size and the V and J genes are those of that table, whereas D and trimming came from the DNA. The sample contains about 400,000 clones, around 86% of which appear only once. Specimen: peripheral blood. V and J are TRBV29-1 and TRBJ1-4, with TRBD1 matching over 8 bases. The clonotype was recovered from a woman aged 30 to 39 with active or convalescent COVID-19. CDR3 sequence: CSGGQANEKLFF. CDR3 in DNA: TGCAGCGGGGGACAGGCTAATGAAAAACTGTTTTTT.